This T cell receptor (beta chain) was identified in a study of T cell changes during pregnancy in multiple sclerosis. The CDR3 loop spans 12 amino acids. Data came from immunoSEQ multiplex PCR; TCRdb stores just in-frame clones and leaves some out. Of 13,000 to 15,000 clones in the sample, approximately 95% are singletons; the top ten hold approximately 3%. This receptor was taken from a female donor in good health, enrolled as a control in a pregnancy study. The V and J genes are TRBV12-2 and TRBJ2-1; the D call TRBD1 from the table was never checked on the DNA. TRBV12-2 is an annotated pseudogene. The source material was peripheral blood, sampled in the second trimester of pregnancy. The CDR3 reads CASRHGQVEQFF. The CDR3, as DNA: TGTGCAAGTCGCCATGGCCAAGTTGAGCAGTTCTTC.